This T cell receptor (beta chain) was observed in a study of T cell repertoires in cytomegalovirus infection. Whole-study findings and limits: HLA-C-restricted CMV clonotypes gave the most frequent clonotype in two of eight donors.

TCRdb reprocessed the reads via MiXCR and lists one record per CDR3 protein. The table shows roughly 78,000 distinct CDR3 sequences, with roughly 40% occurring only once. On this clonotype itself: The antigen is not known.

The CDR3 sequence is 14 residues long. J lost 5 bases, V lost 1 base, and 4 bases had no gene match. CDR1 and CDR2 from the germline V gene are SGHTA and FQGNSA. The rearrangement joins TRBV7-2 to TRBJ2-5; TRBD2 aligns across 7 bases. This clonotype was sampled from a human donor in good health (CMV status not recorded). Some clones in this sample may be carry-over from other donors' samples. Sequenced material: CD8+ T cells from cultured PBMCs, taken from culture after CMV antigen stimulation. CDR3 coding DNA: TGTGCCAGCAGCTTAGGGGGAGGGCTGGAGACCCAGTACTTC. Protein sequence: CASSLGGGLETQYF.